The rows below give T cell receptor beta chains drawn from one sample of a study of cytotoxic CD8 clonotypes in ibrutinib-treated CLL. Assay: immunoSEQ multiplex PCR; the TCRdb copy retains only in-frame clones and omits some. There are about 120,000 clones in the sample; approximately 58% occur only once, and around 37% lies in the top ten. Sequences were derived from PBMCs, sampled after 24 months of ibrutinib treatment. The receptors shown here come from a human donor with chronic lymphocytic leukemia. Each CDR3 is given with its conserved first and last residue. Each record gives: V gene, J gene, CDR3 protein.

TRBV7-2,TRBJ2-7,CASSLATVGSVYEQYF
TRBV18,TRBJ2-5,CASSPFIDGTQYF
TRBV6-6,TRBJ2-7,CASSPGTGYYEQYF
TRBV6-1,TRBJ1-6,CASVGQGNSPLHF
TRBV7-9,TRBJ2-1,CASSHRAVRSYNEQFF
TRBV10-3,TRBJ2-7,CAISDAGGGDEQYF
TRBV27,TRBJ2-1,CASSPRSYNEQFF
TRBV9,TRBJ1-2,CASSGGQGYGYTF
TRBV7-4,TRBJ2-7,CASSQGEYF
TRBV4-2,TRBJ2-7,CASSQELVPSFEQYF
TRBV6-5,TRBJ1-2,CATVGSSYGYTF
TRBV28,TRBJ1-2,CASRPLRQGVETF
TRBV7-2,TRBJ1-3,CASSLVPGLGSGNTIYF
TRBV5-1,TRBJ1-1,CASSEVLNTEAFF
TRBV9,TRBJ1-2,CASSGPGGDRVYGYTF
TRBV18,TRBJ2-5,CASSPGSLETQYF
TRBV29-1,TRBJ2-5,CSVDGTGEETQYF
TRBV5-5,TRBJ2-1,CASSLNRPEQFF
TRBV9,TRBJ2-3,CASSEQGADTQYF
TRBV6-5,TRBJ1-1,CASSYGWAENTEAFF
TRBV10-3,TRBJ1-4,CATRTPSGTGEKLFF
TRBV9,TRBJ2-2,CASSVGGTGELFF
TRBV5-1,TRBJ2-3,CASSRTELGDTQYF
TRBV14,TRBJ2-6,CASSQGATVLTF
TRBV5-1,TRBJ2-1,CASSLGTGGVNEQFF
TRBV5-1,TRBJ2-7,CASRGDRVINEQYF
TRBV2,TRBJ1-4,CASHYTTNEKLFF
TRBV7-9,TRBJ2-3,CASSSLREGRTDTQYF
TRBV9,TRBJ2-5,CASSQRSGGTYQETQYF